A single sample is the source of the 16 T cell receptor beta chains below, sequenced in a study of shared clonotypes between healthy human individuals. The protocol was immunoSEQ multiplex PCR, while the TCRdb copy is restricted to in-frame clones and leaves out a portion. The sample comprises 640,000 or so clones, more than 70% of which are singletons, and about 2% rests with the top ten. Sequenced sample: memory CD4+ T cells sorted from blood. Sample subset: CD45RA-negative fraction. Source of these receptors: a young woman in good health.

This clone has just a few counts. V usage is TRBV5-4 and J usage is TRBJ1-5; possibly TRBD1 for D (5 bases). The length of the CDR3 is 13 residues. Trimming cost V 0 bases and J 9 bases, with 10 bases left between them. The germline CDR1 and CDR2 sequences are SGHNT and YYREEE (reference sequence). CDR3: CASSLEGARPQHF. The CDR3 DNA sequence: TGTGCCAGCAGCTTGGAAGGGGCTCGGCCCCAGCATTTT.

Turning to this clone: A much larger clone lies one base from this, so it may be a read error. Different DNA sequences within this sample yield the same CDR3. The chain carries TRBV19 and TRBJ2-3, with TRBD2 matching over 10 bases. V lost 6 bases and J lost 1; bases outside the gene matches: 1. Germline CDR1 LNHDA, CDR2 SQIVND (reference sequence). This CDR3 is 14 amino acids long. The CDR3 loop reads CASRTSGGTDTQYF. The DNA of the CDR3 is TGTGCCAGTAGAACTAGCGGGGGCACAGATACGCAGTATTTT.

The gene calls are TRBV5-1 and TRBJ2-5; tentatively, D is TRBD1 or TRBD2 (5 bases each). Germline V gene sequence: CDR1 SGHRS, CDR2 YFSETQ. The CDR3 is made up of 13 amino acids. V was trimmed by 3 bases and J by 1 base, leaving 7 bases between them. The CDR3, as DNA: TGCGCCAGCAGCTGGGGGAGCCAAGAGACCCAGTACTTC. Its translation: CASSWGSQETQYF.

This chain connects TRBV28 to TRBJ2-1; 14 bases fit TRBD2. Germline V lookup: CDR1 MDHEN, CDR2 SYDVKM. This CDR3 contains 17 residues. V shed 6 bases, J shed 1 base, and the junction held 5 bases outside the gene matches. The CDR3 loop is CASSGTSGSTSYNEQFF. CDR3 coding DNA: TGTGCCAGCAGCGGGACTAGCGGGAGTACGTCCTACAATGAGCAGTTCTTC. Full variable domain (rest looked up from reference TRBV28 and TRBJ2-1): DVKVTQSSRYLVKRTGEKVFLECVQDMDHENMFWYRQDPGLGLRLIYFSYDVKMKEKGDIPEGYSVSREKKERFSLILESASTNQTSMYLCASSGTSGSTSYNEQFFGPGTRLTVL.

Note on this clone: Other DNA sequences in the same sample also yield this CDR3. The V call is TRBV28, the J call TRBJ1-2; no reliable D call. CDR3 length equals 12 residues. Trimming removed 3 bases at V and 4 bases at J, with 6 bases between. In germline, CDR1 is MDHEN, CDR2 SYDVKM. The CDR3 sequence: CASSLLGYGYTF. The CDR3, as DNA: TGTGCCAGCAGTTTGTTAGGCTATGGCTACACCTTC.

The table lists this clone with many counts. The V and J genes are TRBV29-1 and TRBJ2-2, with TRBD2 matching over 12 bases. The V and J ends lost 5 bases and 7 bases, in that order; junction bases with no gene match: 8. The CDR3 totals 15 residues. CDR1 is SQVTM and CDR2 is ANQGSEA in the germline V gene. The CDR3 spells CSVSTGLAGFGELFF. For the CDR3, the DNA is TGCAGCGTTTCAACTGGACTAGCGGGATTCGGGGAGCTGTTTTTT.

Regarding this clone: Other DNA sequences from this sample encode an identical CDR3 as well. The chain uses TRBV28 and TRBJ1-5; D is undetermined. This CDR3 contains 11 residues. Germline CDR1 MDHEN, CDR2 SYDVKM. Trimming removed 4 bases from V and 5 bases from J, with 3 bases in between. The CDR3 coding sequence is TGTGCCAGCAGTTCTTATCAGCCCCAGCATTTT. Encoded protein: CASSSYQPQHF.

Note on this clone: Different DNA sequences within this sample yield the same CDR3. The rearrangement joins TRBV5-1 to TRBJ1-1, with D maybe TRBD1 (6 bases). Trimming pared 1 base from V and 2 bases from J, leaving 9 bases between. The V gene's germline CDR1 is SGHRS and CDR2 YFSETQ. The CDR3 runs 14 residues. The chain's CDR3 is CASSLQQGNTEAFF. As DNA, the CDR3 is TGCGCCAGCAGCTTGCAACAGGGTAACACTGAAGCTTTCTTT.

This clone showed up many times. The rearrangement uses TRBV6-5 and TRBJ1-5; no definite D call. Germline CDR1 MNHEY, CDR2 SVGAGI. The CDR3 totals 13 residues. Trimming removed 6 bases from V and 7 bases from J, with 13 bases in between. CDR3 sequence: CASSAQENQPQHF. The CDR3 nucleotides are TGTGCCAGCAGCGCACAAGAGAACCAGCCCCAGCATTTT.

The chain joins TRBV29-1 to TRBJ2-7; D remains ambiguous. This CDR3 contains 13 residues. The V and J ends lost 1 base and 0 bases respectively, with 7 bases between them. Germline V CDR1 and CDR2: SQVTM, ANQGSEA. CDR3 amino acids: CSVEGVNSYEQYF. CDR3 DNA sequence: TGCAGCGTTGAAGGGGTAAACTCCTACGAGCAGTACTTC.

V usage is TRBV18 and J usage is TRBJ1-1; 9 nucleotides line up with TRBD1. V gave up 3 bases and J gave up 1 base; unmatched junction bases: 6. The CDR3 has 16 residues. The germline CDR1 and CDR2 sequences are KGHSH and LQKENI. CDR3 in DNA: TGTGCCAGCTCACCGGCCGGGACAGGGACGAACACTGAAGCTTTCTTT. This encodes CASSPAGTGTNTEAFF.

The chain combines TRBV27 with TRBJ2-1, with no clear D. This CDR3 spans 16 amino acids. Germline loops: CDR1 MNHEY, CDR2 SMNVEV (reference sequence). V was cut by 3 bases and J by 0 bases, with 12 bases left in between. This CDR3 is CASSFRPAGSYNEQFF. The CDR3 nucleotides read TGTGCCAGCAGTTTTCGGCCCGCTGGCTCCTACAATGAGCAGTTCTTC.

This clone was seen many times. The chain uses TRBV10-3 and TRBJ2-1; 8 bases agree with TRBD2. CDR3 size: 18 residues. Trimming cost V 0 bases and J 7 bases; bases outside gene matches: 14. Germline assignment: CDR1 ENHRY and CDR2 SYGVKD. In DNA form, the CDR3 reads TGTGCCATCAGTGAGTCCATTATAGCGGGAAGGGGAAGGAATGAGCAGTTCTTC. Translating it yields CAISESIIAGRGRNEQFF.

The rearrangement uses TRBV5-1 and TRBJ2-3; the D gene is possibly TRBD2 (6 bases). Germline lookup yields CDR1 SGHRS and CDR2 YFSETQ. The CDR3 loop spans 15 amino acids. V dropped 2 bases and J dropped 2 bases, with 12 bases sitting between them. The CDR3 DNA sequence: TGCGCCAGCAGCTTTTATGGCGGGGACACAGATACGCAGTATTTT. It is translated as CASSFYGGDTDTQYF.

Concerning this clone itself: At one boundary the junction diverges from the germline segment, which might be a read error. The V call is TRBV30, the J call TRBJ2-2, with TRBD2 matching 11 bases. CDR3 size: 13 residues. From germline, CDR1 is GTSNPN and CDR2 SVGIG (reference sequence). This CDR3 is CAWRVTSGEYCEF. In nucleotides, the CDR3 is TGTGCCTGGAGGGTGACTAGCGGGGAGTATTGCGAGTTT.

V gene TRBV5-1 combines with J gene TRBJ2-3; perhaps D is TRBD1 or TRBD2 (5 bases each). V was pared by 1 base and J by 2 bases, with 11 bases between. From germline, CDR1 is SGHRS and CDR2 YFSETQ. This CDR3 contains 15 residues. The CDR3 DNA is TGCGCCAGCAGCTTGCCCCCAGGGACCACAGATACGCAGTATTTT. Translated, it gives CASSLPPGTTDTQYF.